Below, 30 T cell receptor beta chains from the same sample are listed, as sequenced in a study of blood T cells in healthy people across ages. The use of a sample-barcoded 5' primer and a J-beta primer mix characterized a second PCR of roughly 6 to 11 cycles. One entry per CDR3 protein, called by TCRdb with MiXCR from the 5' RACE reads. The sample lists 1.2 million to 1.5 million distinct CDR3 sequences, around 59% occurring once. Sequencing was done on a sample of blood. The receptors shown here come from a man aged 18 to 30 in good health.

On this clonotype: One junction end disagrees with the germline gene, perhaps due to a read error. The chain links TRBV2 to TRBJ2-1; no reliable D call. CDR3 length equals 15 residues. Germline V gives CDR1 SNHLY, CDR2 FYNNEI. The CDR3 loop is CAGSEITGSYNEQFF. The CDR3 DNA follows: TGTGCCGGCAGTGAAATTACGGGCTCCTACAATGAGCAGTTCTTC.

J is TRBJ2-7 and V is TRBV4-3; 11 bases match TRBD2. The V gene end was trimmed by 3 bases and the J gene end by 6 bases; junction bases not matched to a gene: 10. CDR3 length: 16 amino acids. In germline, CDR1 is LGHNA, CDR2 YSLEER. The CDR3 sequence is CASSHLAGGREGEQYF. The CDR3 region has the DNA TGCGCCAGCAGCCATCTAGCGGGGGGCCGGGAAGGCGAGCAGTACTTC.

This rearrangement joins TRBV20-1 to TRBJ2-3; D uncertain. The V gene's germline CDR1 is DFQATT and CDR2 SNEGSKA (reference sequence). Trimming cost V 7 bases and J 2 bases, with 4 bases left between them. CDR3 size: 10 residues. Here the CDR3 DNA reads TGCAGTGGTACCACAGATACGCAGTATTTT. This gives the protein CSGTTDTQYF.

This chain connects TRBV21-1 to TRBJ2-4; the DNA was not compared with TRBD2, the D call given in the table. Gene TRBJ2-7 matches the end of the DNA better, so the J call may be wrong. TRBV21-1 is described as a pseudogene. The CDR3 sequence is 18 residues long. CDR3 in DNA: TGTGCCAGCAGCGCAAGGCCTAGCGGGAGGAGTCTCTGTTACGAGCAGTACTTC. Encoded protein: CASSARPSGRSLCYEQYF.

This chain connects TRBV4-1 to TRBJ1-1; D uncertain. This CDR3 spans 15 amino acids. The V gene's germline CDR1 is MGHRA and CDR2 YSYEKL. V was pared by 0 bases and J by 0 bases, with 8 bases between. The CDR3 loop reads CASSQDASMNTEAFF. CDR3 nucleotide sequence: TGCGCCAGCAGCCAAGACGCCAGCATGAACACTGAAGCTTTCTTT.

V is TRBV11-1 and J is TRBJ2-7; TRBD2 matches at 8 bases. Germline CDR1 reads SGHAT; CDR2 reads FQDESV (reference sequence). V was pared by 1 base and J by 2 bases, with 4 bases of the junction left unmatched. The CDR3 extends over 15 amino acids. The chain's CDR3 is CASSLVAGRTYEQYF. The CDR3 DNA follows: TGTGCCAGCAGCTTAGTAGCGGGGCGAACCTACGAGCAGTACTTC.

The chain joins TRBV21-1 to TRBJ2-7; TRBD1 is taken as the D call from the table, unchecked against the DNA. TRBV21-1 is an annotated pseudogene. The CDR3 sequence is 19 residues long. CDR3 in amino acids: CASSLSKESFPPSSYEQYF. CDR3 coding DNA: TGTGCCAGCAGCCTTTCTAAAGAGTCTTTTCCCCCCAGCTCCTACGAGCAGTACTTC.

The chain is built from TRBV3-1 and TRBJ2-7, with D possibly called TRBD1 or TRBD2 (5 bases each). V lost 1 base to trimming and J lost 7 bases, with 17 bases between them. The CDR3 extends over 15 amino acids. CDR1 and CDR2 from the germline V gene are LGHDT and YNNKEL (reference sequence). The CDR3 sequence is CASSQAGTATGEQYF. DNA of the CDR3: TGTGCCAGCAGCCAAGCCGGGACGGCCACCGGGGAGCAGTACTTC.

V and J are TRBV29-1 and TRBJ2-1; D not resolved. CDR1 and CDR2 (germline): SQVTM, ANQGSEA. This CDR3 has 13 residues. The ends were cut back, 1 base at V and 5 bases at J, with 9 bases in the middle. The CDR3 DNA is TGCAGCGTTGAAGCGTCGGAGAACAATGAGCAGTTCTTC. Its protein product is CSVEASENNEQFF.

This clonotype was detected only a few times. CDR3 sequence reads: CASSQLAGGVYNEQFF. CDR3 coding DNA: TGTGCCAGCAGCCAACTAGCGGGAGGTGTCTACAATGAGCAGTTCTTC. The rearrangement uses TRBV14 and TRBJ2-1, with 11 bases matching TRBD2. The CDR3 extends over 16 amino acids. Germline V CDR1 and CDR2: SGHDN, FVKESK. With 2 bases clipped from V and 3 bases from J, the junction kept 3 bases outside the gene matches. The whole variable domain, filled in from reference TRBV14 and TRBJ2-1, reads EAGVTQFPSHSVIEKGQTVTLRCDPISGHDNLYWYRRVMGKEIKFLLHFVKESKQDESGMPNNRFLAERTGGTYSTLKVQPAELEDSGVYFCASSQLAGGVYNEQFFGPGTRLTVL.

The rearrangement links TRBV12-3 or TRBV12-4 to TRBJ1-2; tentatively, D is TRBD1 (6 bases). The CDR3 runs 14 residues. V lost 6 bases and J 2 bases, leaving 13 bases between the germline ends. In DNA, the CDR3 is TGTGCCAGCAGACTTAACACAGGGAACTATGGCTACACCTTC. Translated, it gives CASRLNTGNYGYTF.

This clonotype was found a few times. This chain's CDR3 is CSVEGTASASLSYNEQFF. The DNA for the CDR3 is TGCAGCGTTGAAGGGACGGCTAGCGCGTCGCTTTCCTACAATGAGCAGTTCTTC. The chain has TRBV29-1 and TRBJ2-1; D might be TRBD2 (6 bases). V lost 1 base, J lost 1 base, and 20 bases lay in between. Germline V gene data show CDR1 as SQVTM and CDR2 as ANQGSEA. The CDR3 runs to 18 residues.

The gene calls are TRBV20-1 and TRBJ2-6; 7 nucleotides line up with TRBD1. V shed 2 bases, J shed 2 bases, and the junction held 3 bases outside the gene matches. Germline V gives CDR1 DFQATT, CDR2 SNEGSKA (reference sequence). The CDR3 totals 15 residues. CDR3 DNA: TGCAGTGCTAGACCTGACAGGGCTGGGGCCAACGTCCTGACTTTC. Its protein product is CSARPDRAGANVLTF.

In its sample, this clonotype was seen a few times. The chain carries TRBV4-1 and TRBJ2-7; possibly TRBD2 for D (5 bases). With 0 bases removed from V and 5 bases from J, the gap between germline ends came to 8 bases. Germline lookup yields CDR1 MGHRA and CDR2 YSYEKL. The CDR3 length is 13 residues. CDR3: CASSQDPGNEQYF. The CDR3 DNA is TGCGCCAGCAGCCAAGATCCGGGAAACGAGCAGTACTTC.

The CDR3 region has the DNA TGTGCCAGCCAAGAGAGTAGCGGGGGGCCGTATACGCAGTATTTT. Protein product: CASQESSGGPYTQYF. The J gene is TRBJ2-3, the V gene TRBV2; 10 bases line up with TRBD2. The junction had 12 bases not matched to a gene; V was cut back by 8 bases and J by 7 bases. This CDR3 comprises 15 residues. Germline-derived CDR1 and CDR2 are SNHLY and FYNNEI.

The chain's CDR3 is CASTRSRDEQYF. The CDR3 coding sequence is TGTGCCAGCACCAGGTCAAGGGACGAGCAGTACTTC. The chain couples TRBV6-2 or TRBV6-3 to TRBJ2-5; D is unclear. The DNA matches TRBJ2-7 better at its end, which makes the J call doubtful. The CDR3 extends over 12 amino acids. Germline CDR1 and CDR2: MNHEY and SVGEGT.

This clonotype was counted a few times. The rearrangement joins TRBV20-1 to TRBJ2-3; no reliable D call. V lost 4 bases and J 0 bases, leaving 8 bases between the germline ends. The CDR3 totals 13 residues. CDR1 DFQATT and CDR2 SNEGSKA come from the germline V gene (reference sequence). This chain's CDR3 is CSATYTSTDTQYF. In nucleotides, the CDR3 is TGCAGTGCTACGTACACTAGCACAGATACGCAGTATTTT.

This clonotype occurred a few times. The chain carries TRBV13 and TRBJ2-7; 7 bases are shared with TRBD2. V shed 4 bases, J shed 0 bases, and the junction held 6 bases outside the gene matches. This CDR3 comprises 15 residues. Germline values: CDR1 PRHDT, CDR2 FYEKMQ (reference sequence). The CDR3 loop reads CASSSSAGDSYEQYF. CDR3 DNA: TGTGCCAGCAGCTCCTCCGCGGGGGACTCCTACGAGCAGTACTTC. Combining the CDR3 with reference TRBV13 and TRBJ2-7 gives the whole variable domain AAGVIQSPRHLIKEKRETATLKCYPIPRHDTVYWYQQGPGQDPQFLISFYEKMQSDKGSIPDRFSAQQFSDYHSELNMSSLELGDSALYFCASSSSAGDSYEQYFGPGTRLTVT.

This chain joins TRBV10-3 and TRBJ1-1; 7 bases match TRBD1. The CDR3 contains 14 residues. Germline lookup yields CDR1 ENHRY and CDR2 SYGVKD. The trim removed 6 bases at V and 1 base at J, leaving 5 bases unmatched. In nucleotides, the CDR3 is TGTGCCATCAGAGGGGGACAGAGGAACACTGAAGCTTTCTTT. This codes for CAIRGGQRNTEAFF.

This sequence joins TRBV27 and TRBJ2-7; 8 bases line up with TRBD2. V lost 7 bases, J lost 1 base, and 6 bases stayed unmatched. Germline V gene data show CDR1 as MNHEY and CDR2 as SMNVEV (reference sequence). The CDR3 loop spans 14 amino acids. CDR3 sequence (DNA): TGTGCCAGCAACCCGGGACTAGGTTCCTACGAGCAGTACTTC. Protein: CASNPGLGSYEQYF.

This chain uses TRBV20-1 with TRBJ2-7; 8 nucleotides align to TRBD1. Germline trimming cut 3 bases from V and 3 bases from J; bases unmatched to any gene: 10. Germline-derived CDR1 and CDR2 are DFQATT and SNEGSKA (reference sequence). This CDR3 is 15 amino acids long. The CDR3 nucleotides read TGCAGTGCTAGCGCAGACGGGACAGGACTCTACGAGCAGTACTTC. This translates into CSASADGTGLYEQYF.

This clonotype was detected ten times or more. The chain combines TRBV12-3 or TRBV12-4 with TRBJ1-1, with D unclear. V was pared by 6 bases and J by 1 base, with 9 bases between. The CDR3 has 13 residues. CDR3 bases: TGTGCCAGCAGCTTGATGGGGAACACTGAAGCTTTCTTT. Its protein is CASSLMGNTEAFF.

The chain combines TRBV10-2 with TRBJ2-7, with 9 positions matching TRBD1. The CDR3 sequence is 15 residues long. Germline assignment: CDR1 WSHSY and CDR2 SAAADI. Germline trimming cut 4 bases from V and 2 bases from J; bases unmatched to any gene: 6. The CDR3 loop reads CASSVGTGPTYEQYF. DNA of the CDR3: TGCGCCAGCAGTGTAGGGACAGGGCCAACCTACGAGCAGTACTTC.

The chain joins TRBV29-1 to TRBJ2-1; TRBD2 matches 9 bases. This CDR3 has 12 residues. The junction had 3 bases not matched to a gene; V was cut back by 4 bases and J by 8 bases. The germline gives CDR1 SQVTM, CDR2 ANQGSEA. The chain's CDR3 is CSVVAGVDEQFF. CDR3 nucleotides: TGCAGCGTTGTAGCGGGAGTAGATGAGCAGTTCTTC.

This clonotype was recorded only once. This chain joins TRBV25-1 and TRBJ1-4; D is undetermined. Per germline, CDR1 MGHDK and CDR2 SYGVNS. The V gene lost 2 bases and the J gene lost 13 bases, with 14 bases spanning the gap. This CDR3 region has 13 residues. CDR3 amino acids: CASSEGPVSRLFF. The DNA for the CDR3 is TGTGCCAGCAGTGAAGGACCTGTGTCGAGACTGTTTTTT.

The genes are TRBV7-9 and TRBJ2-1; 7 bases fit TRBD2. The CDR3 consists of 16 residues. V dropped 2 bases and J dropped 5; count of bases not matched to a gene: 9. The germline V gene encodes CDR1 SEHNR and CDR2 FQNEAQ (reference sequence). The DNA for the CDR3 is TGTGCCAGCAGCTTATTTGTTGGGGGGAGGGACAATGAGCAGTTCTTC. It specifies CASSLFVGGRDNEQFF.

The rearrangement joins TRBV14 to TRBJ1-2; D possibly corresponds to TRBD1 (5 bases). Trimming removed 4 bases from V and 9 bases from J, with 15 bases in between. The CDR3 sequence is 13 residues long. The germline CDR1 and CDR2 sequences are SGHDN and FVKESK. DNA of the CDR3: TGTGCCAGCAGCCTGGGGGGTCCCCTGAGCTACACCTTC. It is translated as CASSLGGPLSYTF.

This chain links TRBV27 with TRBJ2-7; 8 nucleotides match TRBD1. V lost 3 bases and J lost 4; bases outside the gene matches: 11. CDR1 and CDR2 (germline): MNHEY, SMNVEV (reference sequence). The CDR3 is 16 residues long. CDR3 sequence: CASSFLGTGVRYEQYF. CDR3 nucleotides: TGTGCCAGCAGTTTTTTAGGGACAGGTGTACGGTACGAGCAGTACTTC.

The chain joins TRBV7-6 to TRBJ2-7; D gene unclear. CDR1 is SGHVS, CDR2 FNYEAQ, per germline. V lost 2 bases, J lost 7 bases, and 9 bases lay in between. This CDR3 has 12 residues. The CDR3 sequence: CASSLQPKEQYF. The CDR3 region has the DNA TGTGCCAGCAGCTTACAGCCTAAGGAGCAGTACTTC.

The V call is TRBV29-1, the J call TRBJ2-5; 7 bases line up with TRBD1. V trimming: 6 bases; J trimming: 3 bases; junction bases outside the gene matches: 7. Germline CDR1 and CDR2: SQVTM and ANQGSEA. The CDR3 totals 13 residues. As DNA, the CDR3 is TGCAGCGTGGGACAGAGGCAAAAAGAGACCCAGTACTTC. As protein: CSVGQRQKETQYF.